A single T cell receptor (beta chain) is shown here with its context. Antigen specificity is unknown. One base away lies a much larger clone, so this may be a sequencing read error. Germline V CDR1 and CDR2: SEHNR, FQNEAQ (reference sequence). CDR3 length equals 13 residues. From the 5' RACE reads, TCRdb called clonotypes with MiXCR, one entry per CDR3 protein. The repertoire includes hundreds of thousands of distinct CDR3 sequences, around 6% of them detected once, and about 1.8% sits in the top ten. The data originate from a study of identical twins. Overall study findings and caveats: Models underestimated out-of-frame TCR alpha sharing in monozygotic twins.

This clonotype originated in a man aged 18 to 29 in good health. The sequenced sample consisted of naive T cells sorted from blood. The chain uses TRBV7-9 and TRBJ2-7; D remains ambiguous. The last part of the DNA fits TRBJ2-1 better; the J call may be wrong. CDR3 amino acids: CASSLEGIYEQFF. CDR3 bases: TGTGCCAGCAGCTTAGAAGGGATTTACGAGCAGTTCTTC.